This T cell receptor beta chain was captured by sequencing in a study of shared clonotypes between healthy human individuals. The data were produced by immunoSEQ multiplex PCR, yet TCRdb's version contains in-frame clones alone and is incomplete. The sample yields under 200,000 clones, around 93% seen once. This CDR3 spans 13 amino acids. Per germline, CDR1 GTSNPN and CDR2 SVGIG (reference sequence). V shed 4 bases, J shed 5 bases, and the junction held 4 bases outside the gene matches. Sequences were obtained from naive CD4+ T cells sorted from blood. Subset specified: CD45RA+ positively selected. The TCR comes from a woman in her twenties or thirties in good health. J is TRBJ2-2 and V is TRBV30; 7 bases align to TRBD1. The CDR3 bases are TGTGCCTGGAACCGACAGGGAACCGGGGAGCTGTTTTTT. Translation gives CAWNRQGTGELFF.